The next 30 T cell receptor beta chains were all read from a single sample in a study of blood T cells in healthy people across ages. A second PCR, run for about 7 to 11 cycles, used a sample-barcoded 5' primer plus a J-beta primer mix. TCRdb recomputed calls from the 5' RACE reads with MiXCR, one row per CDR3 protein. Of 1,800,000 or so distinct CDR3 sequences in the sample, approximately 39% were seen once. Sequencing was performed on blood. The receptors derive from a human donor in good health.

This clonotype was counted only a few times. The chain links TRBV11-2 to TRBJ2-3; TRBD2 matches 11 bases. CDR3 length: 14 amino acids. V lost 5 bases, J lost 4 bases, and 2 bases stayed unmatched. In germline, CDR1 is SGHAT, CDR2 FQNNGV. CDR3 loop: CASSMGLAADTQYF. The CDR3, as DNA: TGTGCCAGCAGCATGGGACTAGCGGCAGATACGCAGTATTTT.

The chain has TRBV25-1 and TRBJ2-1; 9 nucleotides agree with TRBD1. V shed 8 bases and J 6 bases; nucleotides not matched to a gene: 5. This CDR3 comprises 13 residues. Germline V gene sequence: CDR1 MGHDK, CDR2 SYGVNS. The CDR3 bases are TGTGCCAGCCAGGGACAGGGTCTCAATGAGCAGTTCTTC. Its translation: CASQGQGLNEQFF.

The table lists this clonotype with a few counts. The chain is built from TRBV29-1 and TRBJ1-1; D remains ambiguous. Trimming shortened V by 5 bases and J by 1 base, and 11 bases separated the two germline ends. The CDR3 totals 13 residues. From germline, CDR1 is SQVTM and CDR2 ANQGSEA. This CDR3 is CSVSRNPNTEAFF. CDR3 in DNA: TGCAGCGTTAGCCGGAATCCGAACACTGAAGCTTTCTTT. The complete variable domain, with remaining parts taken from reference TRBV29-1 and TRBJ1-1, reads SAVISQKPSRDICQRGTSLTIQCQVDSQVTMMFWYRQQPGQSLTLIATANQGSEATYESGFVIDKFPISRPNLTFSTLTVSNMSPEDSSIYLCSVSRNPNTEAFFGQGTRLTVV.

J is TRBJ1-6 and V is TRBV13; a possible D gene is TRBD1 (6 bases). The CDR3 sequence is 12 residues long. V was trimmed by 10 bases and J by 14 bases, leaving 18 bases between them. Germline V lookup: CDR1 PRHDT, CDR2 FYEKMQ (reference sequence). This CDR3 reads CAMGGLRSSLHF. The CDR3 region has the DNA TGTGCCATGGGGGGGCTAAGGTCATCCCTCCACTTT.

This clonotype was found a few times. V usage is TRBV12-3 or TRBV12-4 and J usage is TRBJ2-5; no definite D call. V gave up 2 bases and J gave up 2 bases, with 9 bases separating them. CDR3 length: 14 residues. CDR3 amino acids: CASSLILGQETQYF. The CDR3 bases are TGTGCCAGCAGTTTAATATTGGGTCAAGAGACCCAGTACTTC.

The gene calls are TRBV28 and TRBJ2-6; D remains unclear. Germline V CDR1 and CDR2: MDHEN, SYDVKM. The CDR3 loop spans 16 amino acids. V lost 7 bases, J lost 0 bases, and 13 bases lay in between. This chain's CDR3 is CASTLQDPSGANVLTF. The CDR3 nucleotides are TGTGCCAGCACACTGCAGGACCCCTCTGGGGCCAACGTCCTGACTTTC.

The chain uses TRBV11-3 and TRBJ1-2; the D is unclear. V was shortened by 5 bases and J by 4 bases, with 17 bases between the two germline ends. The CDR3 has 15 amino acids. Germline CDR1 reads SGHNT; CDR2 reads YENEEA. This chain's CDR3 is CASSPSFQVPYGYTF. The CDR3, as DNA: TGTGCCAGCAGCCCATCGTTTCAGGTACCCTATGGCTACACCTTC.

This clonotype was seen a handful of times. This chain uses TRBV20-1 with TRBJ1-2; D unresolved. The CDR3 length is 13 residues. Germline loops: CDR1 DFQATT, CDR2 SNEGSKA (reference sequence). The V gene lost 6 bases and the J gene lost 0 bases, with 11 bases spanning the gap. CDR3 in DNA: TGCAGTGCGCCTAGACCTACTAACTATGGCTACACCTTC. It specifies CSAPRPTNYGYTF.

Of note for this clonotype: Germline is not matched at one junction end, which may reflect a read error. DNA of the CDR3: TGTACCACCAGCAGCTCTGGACGTGGGAGAGAGACCCAGTACTTC. This encodes CTTSSSGRGRETQYF. This sequence joins TRBV15 and TRBJ2-5; TRBD2 is a possible D gene (5 bases). Germline lookup yields CDR1 LNHNV and CDR2 YYDKDF (reference sequence). The CDR3 is made up of 15 amino acids.

About this clonotype itself: Possible read error: a much larger clone is one base away. This chain joins TRBV4-3 and TRBJ1-6; unclear D gene. CDR1 is LGHNA, CDR2 YSLEER, per germline. The CDR3 covers 14 residues. V lost 0 bases to trimming and J lost 8 bases, with 8 bases between them. As DNA, the CDR3 is TGCGCCAGCAGCCAAGAGGACCCGTATTCACCCCTCCACTTT. This encodes CASSQEDPYSPLHF.

The chain employs TRBV11-2 and TRBJ2-1; 8 bases line up with TRBD2. Judging by the DNA end, TRBJ2-7 fits better; the J call may be wrong. The CDR3 is 18 amino acids. The germline V gene encodes CDR1 SGHAT and CDR2 FQNNGV. The CDR3 DNA follows: TGTGCCAGCAGCCCCTCCGGGGGGGCAGGCCCTCCCTACAATGAGCAGTACTTC. It is translated as CASSPSGGAGPPYNEQYF.

The genes are TRBV28 and TRBJ1-5, with D maybe TRBD1 (5 bases). In germline, CDR1 is MDHEN, CDR2 SYDVKM. Between the trimmed V and J ends, which lost 3 bases and 5 bases, there was a span of 14 bases. There are 15 residues in the CDR3. The CDR3 coding sequence is TGTGCCAGCAGTTTGGAGGGGCCTTATTATCAGCCCCAGCATTTT. It encodes CASSLEGPYYQPQHF.

J is TRBJ1-1 and V is TRBV18; possible D gene TRBD1, 5 bases. V was cut by 5 bases and J by 1 base, with 14 bases left in between. Per germline, CDR1 KGHSH and CDR2 LQKENI. The length of the CDR3 is 15 residues. The CDR3 sequence: CASSFNVQENTEAFF. The CDR3 DNA follows: TGTGCCAGCTCATTCAATGTACAGGAGAACACTGAAGCTTTCTTT.

CDR3: CSAPTGSGNTIYF. The CDR3 DNA reads as TGCAGTGCTCCGACAGGGAGTGGAAACACCATATATTTT. This rearrangement joins TRBV20-1 to TRBJ1-3; 7 bases match TRBD1. The CDR3 has 13 amino acids. With 5 bases clipped from V and 3 bases from J, the junction kept 4 bases outside the gene matches. Germline assignment: CDR1 DFQATT and CDR2 SNEGSKA (reference sequence).

CDR3 nucleotides: TGCGCCAGCAGCCAAATGACAGGAGTGGGTCAGCCCCAGCATTTT. This codes for CASSQMTGVGQPQHF. The rearrangement joins TRBV4-1 to TRBJ1-5, with D possibly being TRBD1 (6 bases). The germline V and J ends were trimmed by 2 bases and 6 bases, with 14 bases remaining between them. Germline-derived CDR1 and CDR2 are MGHRA and YSYEKL. This CDR3 has 15 amino acids.

The chain links TRBV7-9 to TRBJ2-5; 12 nucleotides line up with TRBD2. The CDR3 contains 17 residues. V dropped 5 bases and J dropped 0; count of bases not matched to a gene: 7. Germline V gene data show CDR1 as SEHNR and CDR2 as FQNEAQ (reference sequence). In nucleotides, the CDR3 is TGTGCCAGCAGCCCTGAACTAGCGGGGGGCAACCAAGAGACCCAGTACTTC. This sequence encodes CASSPELAGGNQETQYF.

The J gene is TRBJ2-7, the V gene TRBV5-1; weak D call: TRBD1 (6 bases). This CDR3 region has 14 residues. Trimming removed 6 bases from V and 2 bases from J, with 15 bases in between. Germline lookup yields CDR1 SGHRS and CDR2 YFSETQ. The CDR3 spells CASTESTGTYEQYF. The CDR3 region has the DNA TGCGCCAGCACCGAATCCACAGGGACCTACGAGCAGTACTTC. Using reference TRBV5-1 and TRBJ2-7 for the parts outside the CDR3, the full variable domain is KAGVTQTPRYLIKTRGQQVTLSCSPISGHRSVSWYQQTPGQGLQFLFEYFSETQRNKGNFPGRFSGRQFSNSRSEMNVSTLELGDSALYLCASTESTGTYEQYFGPGTRLTVT.

The chain has TRBV25-1 and TRBJ2-4, with 9 bases that match TRBD2. The J call is doubtful: the DNA matches TRBJ2-7 better. Germline CDR1 and CDR2: MGHDK and SYGVNS. The CDR3 length is 15 residues. As DNA, the CDR3 is TGTGCCAGCAGTGAGTTAGCGGGGGCAACGTACGAGCAGTACTTC. Protein: CASSELAGATYEQYF.

In this sample, this clonotype turned up a few times. J is TRBJ2-3 and V is TRBV7-2; D unresolved. Trimming stripped 4 bases from V and 2 bases from J, with 10 bases between. Germline CDR1 and CDR2: SGHTA and FQGNSA. The CDR3 covers 14 residues. The CDR3 protein is CASSSRAHTDTQYF. The CDR3 nucleotides are TGTGCCAGCAGCTCTCGGGCCCACACAGATACGCAGTATTTT.

This clonotype has only a few counts. The J gene is TRBJ2-5, the V gene TRBV5-5; no reliable D call. Germline V gene sequence: CDR1 SGHKS, CDR2 YYEKEE (reference sequence). Trimming cost V 0 bases and J 9 bases, with 6 bases left between them. The CDR3 totals 11 residues. The CDR3 loop is CASSLDGAQYF. The CDR3 coding sequence is TGTGCCAGCAGCTTGGATGGGGCCCAGTACTTC.

This clonotype was found a few times. The CDR3 reads CASSPPDRTYAYEQYF. For the CDR3, the DNA is TGTGCCAGCTCACCACCGGACAGGACCTATGCCTACGAGCAGTACTTC. V gene TRBV18 combines with J gene TRBJ2-7; 7 bases agree with TRBD1. This CDR3 has 16 residues. In germline, CDR1 is KGHSH, CDR2 LQKENI. With V trimmed by 0 bases and J by 2 bases, 7 bases remained unmatched.

The chain is built from TRBV5-1 and TRBJ2-3; D remains ambiguous. This CDR3 has 12 amino acids. The germline gives CDR1 SGHRS, CDR2 YFSETQ. The ends were cut back, 8 bases at V and 2 bases at J, with 9 bases in the middle. Here the CDR3 DNA reads TGCGCCAGTACACAGAACACAGATACGCAGTATTTT. This sequence encodes CASTQNTDTQYF.

The chain combines TRBV7-9 with TRBJ1-2; TRBD1 matches 8 bases. Germline trimming cut 3 bases from V and 6 bases from J; bases unmatched to any gene: 15. The germline CDR1 and CDR2 sequences are SEHNR and FQNEAQ (reference sequence). CDR3 length equals 17 residues. The CDR3 is CASSFFTWTGMEDGYTF. Written as DNA, the CDR3 is TGTGCCAGCAGCTTTTTCACTTGGACAGGGATGGAGGATGGCTACACCTTC.

The J gene is TRBJ1-1, the V gene TRBV29-1; 7 bases fit TRBD1. Germline V CDR1 and CDR2: SQVTM, ANQGSEA. V lost 6 bases, J lost 1 base, and 5 bases stayed unmatched. This CDR3 has 13 residues. The CDR3 protein is CSVKDRTNTEAFF. As DNA, the CDR3 is TGCAGCGTCAAGGACAGGACGAACACTGAAGCTTTCTTT.

The V gene is TRBV7-2, the J gene TRBJ1-2, with 12 bases fitting TRBD1. Trimming removed 4 bases from V and 3 bases from J; junction bases left unmatched: 9. Germline V gives CDR1 SGHTA, CDR2 FQGNSA. The CDR3 covers 17 residues. CDR3 loop: CASSSGTGGGNYYGYTF. The CDR3 coding sequence is TGTGCCAGCAGCTCCGGGACAGGGGGCGGTAATTACTATGGCTACACCTTC.

The gene calls are TRBV12-3 or TRBV12-4 and TRBJ2-3, with a possible D match to TRBD1 (6 bases). V lost 6 bases, J lost 0 bases, and 16 bases lay in between. The length of the CDR3 is 16 residues. CDR3 sequence: CASSSTIGGSTDTQYF. The CDR3 nucleotides are TGTGCCAGCAGCTCCACCATAGGGGGAAGCACAGATACGCAGTATTTT.

This clonotype appeared a few times. The CDR3: CASSIAASGETQYF. In DNA, the CDR3 is TGTGCCAGCAGCATTGCGGCTAGCGGGGAGACCCAGTACTTC. This sequence joins TRBV3-1 and TRBJ2-7; 8 nucleotides match TRBD2. With the DNA end fitting TRBJ2-5 better, the J assignment may be wrong. Germline loops: CDR1 LGHDT, CDR2 YNNKEL (reference sequence). The CDR3 has 14 amino acids.

V and J are TRBV27 and TRBJ2-6, with 11 bases fitting TRBD1. Germline V CDR1 and CDR2: MNHEY, SMNVEV (reference sequence). V shed 5 bases, J shed 1 base, and the junction held 13 bases outside the gene matches. The CDR3 runs 20 residues. This chain's CDR3 is CASSPMDRGRLWSGANVLTF. Here the CDR3 DNA reads TGTGCCAGCAGTCCCATGGACAGGGGGCGCCTGTGGTCTGGGGCCAACGTCCTGACTTTC.

CDR3 coding DNA: TGTGCCAGCAGCTTCTTCCCGGGACTAGCAACTAGCACAGATACGCAGTATTTT. This sequence encodes CASSFFPGLATSTDTQYF. J is TRBJ2-3 and V is TRBV7-2, with 9 bases identical to TRBD2. Germline lookup yields CDR1 SGHTA and CDR2 FQGNSA. The V gene end was trimmed by 3 bases and the J gene end by 0 bases; junction bases not matched to a gene: 10. The CDR3 is 18 amino acids.

The J gene is TRBJ2-1, the V gene TRBV5-6, with 8 bases lining up with TRBD1. The ends lost 1 base at V and 13 bases at J; junction bases unmatched: 13. This CDR3 is built from 15 residues. Germline CDR1 SGHDT, CDR2 YYEEEE. CDR3 residues: CASSLSGTGPFNQFF. The CDR3 region has the DNA TGTGCCAGCAGCTTGTCCGGGACAGGACCTTTTAATCAGTTCTTC.